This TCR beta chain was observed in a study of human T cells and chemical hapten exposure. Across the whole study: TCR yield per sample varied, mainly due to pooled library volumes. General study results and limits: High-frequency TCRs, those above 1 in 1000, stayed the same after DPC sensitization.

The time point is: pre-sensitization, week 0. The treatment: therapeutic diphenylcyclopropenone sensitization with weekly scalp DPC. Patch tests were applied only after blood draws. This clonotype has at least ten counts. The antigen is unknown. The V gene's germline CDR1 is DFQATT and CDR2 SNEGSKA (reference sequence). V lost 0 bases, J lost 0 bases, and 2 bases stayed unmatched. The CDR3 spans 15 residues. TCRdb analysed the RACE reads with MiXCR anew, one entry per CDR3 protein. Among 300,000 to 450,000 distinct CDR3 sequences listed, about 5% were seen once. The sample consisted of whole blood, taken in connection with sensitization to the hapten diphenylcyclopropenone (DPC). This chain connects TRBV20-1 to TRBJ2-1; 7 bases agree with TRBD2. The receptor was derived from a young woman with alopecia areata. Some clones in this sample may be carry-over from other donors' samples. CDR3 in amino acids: CSAREGTTSYNEQFF. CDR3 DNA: TGCAGTGCTAGAGAGGGGACTACCTCCTACAATGAGCAGTTCTTC.